This T cell receptor (beta chain) derives from a study of human T cells and chemical hapten exposure. Across the study: Slight differences in pooled library volume were the main source of varying TCR yields across samples.

Notes on the study in general: In the PT1 data, expanded TCR counts showed a positive correlation with patch test score.

In its sample, this clonotype was seen a few times. The target antigen is unknown. The ends lost 3 bases at V and 3 bases at J; junction bases unmatched: 5. The CDR3 has 15 amino acids. Germline V lookup: CDR1 ENHRY, CDR2 SYGVKD. Individual cDNA molecules received unique molecular identifiers in the library. Authors' processing steps: Counts of TCRs in each sample centred on a median of 95,638 and extended from around 24,000 to 710,000. TCRdb reanalysed the RACE reads using MiXCR and keeps one entry per CDR3 protein. TCRdb assigned the V and J calls; the authors' analysis was not used. The data show 300,000 to 400,000 distinct CDR3 sequences, approximately 6.3% seen once. Time point specified: patch test 1, 2 weeks after DPC sensitization. Treatment reported: therapeutic diphenylcyclopropenone sensitization with weekly scalp DPC.

Sequenced material: whole blood, taken in connection with sensitization to the hapten diphenylcyclopropenone (DPC). This chain connects TRBV10-3 to TRBJ2-5, with TRBD1 matching over 9 bases. This sequence originates from a young woman with alopecia areata. Some clones in this sample may be carry-over from other donors' samples. The CDR3 bases are TGTGCCATCAGTGACCCCCGGACAGGGGAAGAGACCCAGTACTTC. It translates to CAISDPRTGEETQYF.